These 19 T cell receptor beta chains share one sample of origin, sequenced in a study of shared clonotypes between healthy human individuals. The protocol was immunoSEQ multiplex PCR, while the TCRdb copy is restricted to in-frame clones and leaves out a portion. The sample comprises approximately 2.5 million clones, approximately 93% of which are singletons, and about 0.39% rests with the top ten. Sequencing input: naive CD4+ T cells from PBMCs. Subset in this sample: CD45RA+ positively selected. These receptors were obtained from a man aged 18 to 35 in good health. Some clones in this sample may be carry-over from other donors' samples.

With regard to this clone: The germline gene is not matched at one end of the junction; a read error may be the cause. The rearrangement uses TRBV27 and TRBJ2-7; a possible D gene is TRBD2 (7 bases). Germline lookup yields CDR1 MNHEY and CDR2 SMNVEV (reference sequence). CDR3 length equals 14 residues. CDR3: CASSRGGLAETAAF. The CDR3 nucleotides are TGTGCCAGCAGTAGGGGGGGCCTAGCGGAAACGGCTGCCTTC.

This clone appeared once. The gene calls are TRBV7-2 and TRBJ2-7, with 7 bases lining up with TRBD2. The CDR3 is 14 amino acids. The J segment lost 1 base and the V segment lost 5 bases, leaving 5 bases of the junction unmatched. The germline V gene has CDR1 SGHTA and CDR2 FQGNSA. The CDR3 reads CASSNSGMSYEQYF. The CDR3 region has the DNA TGTGCCAGCAGCAACAGCGGGATGTCCTACGAGCAGTACTTC.

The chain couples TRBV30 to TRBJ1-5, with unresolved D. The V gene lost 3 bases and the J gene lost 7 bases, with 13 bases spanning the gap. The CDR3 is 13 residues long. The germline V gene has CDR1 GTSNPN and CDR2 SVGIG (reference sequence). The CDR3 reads CAWSLASHQPQHF. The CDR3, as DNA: TGTGCCTGGAGCTTGGCATCCCACCAGCCCCAGCATTTT.

The CDR3 loop is CASSLFTPGRNQPQHF. The CDR3 nucleotides read TGTGCCAGCAGTTTATTCACGCCGGGGAGGAATCAGCCCCAGCATTTT. The chain employs TRBV28 and TRBJ1-5; D not certain. The V end was cut by 1 base, the J end by 4 bases, with 14 bases between. The CDR3 is 16 amino acids. CDR1 and CDR2 (germline): MDHEN, SYDVKM.

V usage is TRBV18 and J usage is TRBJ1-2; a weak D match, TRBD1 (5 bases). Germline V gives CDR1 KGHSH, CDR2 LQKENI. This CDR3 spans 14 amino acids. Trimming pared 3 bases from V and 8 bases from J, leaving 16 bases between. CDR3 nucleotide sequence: TGTGCCAGCTCACCCGGGACGGGCCCGGAGGGCTACACCTTC. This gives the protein CASSPGTGPEGYTF.

Written as DNA, the CDR3 is TGTGCCTGGAGTGTACAACCAGGGGGCATCACTGAAGCTTTCTTT. Its protein is CAWSVQPGGITEAFF. The chain combines TRBV30 with TRBJ1-1; 8 positions agree with TRBD1. V lost 0 bases to trimming and J lost 4 bases; unmatched junction nucleotides: 7. The CDR3 runs to 15 residues. From germline, CDR1 is GTSNPN and CDR2 SVGIG (reference sequence).

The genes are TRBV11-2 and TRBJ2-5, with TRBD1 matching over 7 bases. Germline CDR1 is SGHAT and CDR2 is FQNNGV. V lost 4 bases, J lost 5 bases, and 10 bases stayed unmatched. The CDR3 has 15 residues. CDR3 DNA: TGTGCCAGCAGCTCCGGACAGGCCGTTGTGGAGACCCAGTACTTC. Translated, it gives CASSSGQAVVETQYF.

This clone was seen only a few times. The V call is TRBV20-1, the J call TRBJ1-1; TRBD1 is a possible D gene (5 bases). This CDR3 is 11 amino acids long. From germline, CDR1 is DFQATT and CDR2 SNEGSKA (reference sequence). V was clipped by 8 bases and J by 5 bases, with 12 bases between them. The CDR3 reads CSTRGGTEAFF. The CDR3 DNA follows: TGCAGTACCCGGGGGGGGACTGAAGCTTTCTTT.

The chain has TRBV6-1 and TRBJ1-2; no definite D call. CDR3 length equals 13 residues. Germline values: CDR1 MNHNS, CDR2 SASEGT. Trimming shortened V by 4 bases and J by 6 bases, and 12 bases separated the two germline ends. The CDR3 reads CASSVLRFDGYTF. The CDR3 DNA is TGTGCCAGCAGTGTCCTTCGGTTTGATGGCTACACCTTC.

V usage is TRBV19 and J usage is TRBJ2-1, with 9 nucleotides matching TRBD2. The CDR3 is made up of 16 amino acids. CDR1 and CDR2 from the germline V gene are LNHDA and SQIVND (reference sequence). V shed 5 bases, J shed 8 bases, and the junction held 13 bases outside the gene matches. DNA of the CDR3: TGTGCCAGTAGTGGTCTGGCGGGAGGGGGTCCATATGAGCAGTTCTTC. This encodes CASSGLAGGGPYEQFF.

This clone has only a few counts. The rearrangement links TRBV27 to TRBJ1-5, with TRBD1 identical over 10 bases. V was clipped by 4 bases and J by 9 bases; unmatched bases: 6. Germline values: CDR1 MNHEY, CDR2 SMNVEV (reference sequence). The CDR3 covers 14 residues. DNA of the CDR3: TGTGCCAGCAGTTCCCGACAGGGGGCACGGCCCCAGCATTTT. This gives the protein CASSSRQGARPQHF.

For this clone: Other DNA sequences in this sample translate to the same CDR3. The CDR3 spells CASSLEAETQYF. The CDR3 bases are TGTGCCAGCAGCTTAGAAGCAGAGACCCAGTACTTC. The V gene is TRBV7-9, the J gene TRBJ2-5; no clear D gene. The CDR3 totals 12 residues. V lost 1 base and J lost 4, with 4 bases in between. The germline V gene has CDR1 SEHNR and CDR2 FQNEAQ (reference sequence).

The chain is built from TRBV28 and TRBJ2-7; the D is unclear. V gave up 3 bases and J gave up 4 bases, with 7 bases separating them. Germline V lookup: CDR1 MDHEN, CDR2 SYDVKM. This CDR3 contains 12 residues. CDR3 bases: TGTGCCAGCAGTTTTGCTGCTTACGAGCAGTACTTC. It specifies CASSFAAYEQYF.

CDR3 nucleotides: TGCGCCAGCAGCTCAGATCTAGCGGGAGCCTACAATGAGCAGTTCTTC. Its translation is CASSSDLAGAYNEQFF. V is TRBV5-1 and J is TRBJ2-1, with 10 bases matching TRBD2. Germline V CDR1 and CDR2: SGHRS, YFSETQ. The CDR3 sequence is 16 residues long. J lost 2 bases, V lost 3 bases, and 5 bases had no gene match.

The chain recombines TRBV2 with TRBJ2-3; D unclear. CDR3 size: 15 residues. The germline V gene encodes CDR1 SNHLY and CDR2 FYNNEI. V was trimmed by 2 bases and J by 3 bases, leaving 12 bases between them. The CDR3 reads CASSERRIGTDTQYF. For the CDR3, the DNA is TGTGCCAGCAGTGAAAGAAGGATAGGGACAGATACGCAGTATTTT. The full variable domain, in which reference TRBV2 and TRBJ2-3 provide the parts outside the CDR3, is EPEVTQTPSHQVTQMGQEVILRCVPISNHLYFYWYRQILGQKVEFLVSFYNNEISEKSEIFDDQFSVERPDGSNFTLKIRSTKLEDSAMYFCASSERRIGTDTQYFGPGTRLTVL.

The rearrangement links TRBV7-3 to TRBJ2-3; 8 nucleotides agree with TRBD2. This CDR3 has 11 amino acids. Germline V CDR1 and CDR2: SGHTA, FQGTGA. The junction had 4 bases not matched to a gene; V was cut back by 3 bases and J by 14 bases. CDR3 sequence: CASSFSGKLYF. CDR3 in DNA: TGTGCCAGCAGCTTTAGCGGGAAGTTGTATTTT.

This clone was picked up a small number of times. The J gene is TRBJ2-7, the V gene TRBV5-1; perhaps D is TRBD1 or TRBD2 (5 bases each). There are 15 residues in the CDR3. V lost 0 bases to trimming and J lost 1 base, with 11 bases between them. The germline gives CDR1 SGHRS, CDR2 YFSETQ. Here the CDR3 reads CASSLGGSRSYEQYF. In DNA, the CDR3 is TGCGCCAGCAGCTTGGGGGGGTCGAGGTCCTACGAGCAGTACTTC.

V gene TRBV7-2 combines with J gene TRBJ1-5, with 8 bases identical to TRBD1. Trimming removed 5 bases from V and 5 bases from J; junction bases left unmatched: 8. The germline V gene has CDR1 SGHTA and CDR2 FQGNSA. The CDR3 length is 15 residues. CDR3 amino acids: CASSVGQVNHQPQHF. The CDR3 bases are TGTGCCAGCAGCGTGGGACAGGTTAATCATCAGCCCCAGCATTTT.

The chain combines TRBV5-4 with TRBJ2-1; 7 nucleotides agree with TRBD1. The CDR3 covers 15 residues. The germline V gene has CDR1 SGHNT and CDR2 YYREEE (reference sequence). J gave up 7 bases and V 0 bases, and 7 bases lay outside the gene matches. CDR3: CASSLVGGEGNEQFF. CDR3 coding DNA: TGTGCCAGCAGCTTGGTAGGGGGCGAGGGTAATGAGCAGTTCTTC.